One sample yielded the 8 T cell receptor beta chains listed below, sequenced in a study of CD8 T cells in ankylosing spondylitis. Broader study findings: Blood of patients with ankylosing spondylitis appeared to be characterized by a TCR beta motif of fewer than 10 highly homologous variants.

TCRdb processed the 5' RACE reads anew with MiXCR; each CDR3 protein has one entry. This repertoire shows 670,000 or so distinct CDR3 sequences, 19% found once; its top ten account for 15% to 20%. These receptors lack a known antigen. The material sequenced was blood, either unsorted or a sorted T cell fraction (not recorded which). These receptors were obtained from a male donor with ankylosing spondylitis.

This clonotype showed up just a few times. The chain combines TRBV28 with TRBJ2-1, with TRBD2 matching 16 bases. The CDR3 contains 18 residues. With V trimmed by 6 bases and J by 10 bases, 15 bases remained unmatched. Germline CDR1 is MDHEN and CDR2 is SYDVKM. CDR3 sequence reads: CASSPFTTGLAGGREQFF. Written as DNA, the CDR3 is TGTGCCAGCAGCCCTTTTACCACGGGACTAGCGGGAGGGAGGGAGCAGTTCTTC.

This clonotype was detected only a few times. The genes are TRBV20-1 and TRBJ2-1; TRBD2 matches at 14 bases. The length of the CDR3 is 15 residues. With 4 bases clipped from V and 9 bases from J, the junction kept 8 bases outside the gene matches. CDR1 is DFQATT, CDR2 SNEGSKA, per germline (reference sequence). The CDR3, as DNA: TGCAGTGCTAAACCGGGACTAGCGGGAGAGGCTGAGCAGTTCTTC. Its translation: CSAKPGLAGEAEQFF.

The J gene is TRBJ1-5, the V gene TRBV2; no reliable D call. V was trimmed by 6 bases and J by 4 bases, leaving 10 bases between them. This CDR3 has 13 amino acids. The germline V gene encodes CDR1 SNHLY and CDR2 FYNNEI. CDR3 DNA: TGTGCCAGCAGGGGTACTCAGAATCAGCCCCAGCATTTT. Encoded protein: CASRGTQNQPQHF.

The table lists this clonotype with a few counts. The chain has TRBV12-3 or TRBV12-4 and TRBJ1-1; tentative D call: TRBD1 (5 bases). Trimming cost V 3 bases and J 1 base, with 12 bases left between them. The CDR3 sequence is 15 residues long. The CDR3 DNA reads TGTGCCAGCAGTTTTTTTGGGGGGTGGAACACTGAAGCTTTCTTT. The encoded protein is CASSFFGGWNTEAFF.

This sequence joins TRBV20-1 and TRBJ2-1; unclear D gene. From germline, CDR1 is DFQATT and CDR2 SNEGSKA (reference sequence). Trimming cost V 0 bases and J 2 bases, with 11 bases left between them. The length of the CDR3 is 15 residues. CDR3 nucleotides: TGCAGTGCTAGAGATTCGGTGACAACCTACAATGAGCAGTTCTTC. It is translated as CSARDSVTTYNEQFF.

This clonotype was observed a few times. The gene calls are TRBV6-1 and TRBJ2-7; 8 nucleotides align to TRBD1. Germline trimming cut 9 bases from V and 0 bases from J; bases unmatched to any gene: 22. The germline CDR1 and CDR2 sequences are MNHNS and SASEGT. The length of the CDR3 is 19 residues. The DNA for the CDR3 is TGTGCCAGTTCTGCGAGGACAGGGTCCTCCGCAAGGAGCTCCTACGAGCAGTACTTC. Amino acids: CASSARTGSSARSSYEQYF.

The chain combines TRBV5-5 with TRBJ1-1; unclear D gene. The CDR3 contains 13 residues. Germline V CDR1 and CDR2: SGHKS, YYEKEE (reference sequence). Trimming cost V 6 bases and J 2 bases, with 11 bases left between them. CDR3 coding DNA: TGTGCCAGCATCCACGGACCCAACACTGAAGCTTTCTTT. As protein: CASIHGPNTEAFF.

The rearrangement uses TRBV12-5 and TRBJ1-2; weak D call: TRBD1 (5 bases). Looked up from germline, CDR1 is LGHNT and CDR2 is FRNRAP. Trimming removed 7 bases at V and 5 bases at J, with 26 bases between. This CDR3 is 17 amino acids long. The CDR3 sequence: CASAWGSAGRSRYGYTF. In DNA, the CDR3 is TGTGCTAGTGCCTGGGGCTCCGCAGGAAGGTCGAGGTATGGCTACACCTTC.